This T cell receptor (beta chain) is drawn from a study of blood T cell repertoires in COVID-19. In this sample, this clone turned up many times. Profiling relied on immunoSEQ multiplex PCR, and the TCRdb table lists in-frame clones only, not all of them. Found here are about 250,000 clones, around 91% of them singletons; the top ten hold around 2.3%. This clonotype originated in a woman aged 55-70 years with COVID-19, enrolled during active disease. Sequenced material: peripheral blood.

The CDR3 protein is CASSILTEAFF. CDR3 in DNA: TGTGCCAGCAGCATACTCACTGAAGCTTTCTTT. The V call is TRBV6-2 or TRBV6-3, the J call TRBJ1-1; D is uncertain. The germline V and J ends were trimmed by 6 bases and 4 bases, with 6 bases remaining between them. The CDR3 sequence is 11 residues long. The germline gives CDR1 MNHEY, CDR2 SVGEGT.